These 32 T cell receptor beta chains were all obtained from the same sample, sequenced in a study of STAT5B mutations in CD4+ large granular lymphocyte leukemia (dated by TCRdb to 2021 to 2024). Receptor libraries were prepared by the immunoSEQ multiplex PCR assay. Imported from immuneACCESS, the table was reduced by TCRdb to in-frame sequences with V and J called. These copies leave out some clones; in studies compared against another copy, an unresolved V gene accounts for under half, and the cause of the remainder is not known. The sample data list tens of thousands of clones, and roughly 80% of these were observed just once. Of the sample, approximately 4.7% falls within the top ten clones. The source material was CD4+ T cells from blood buffy coats. These receptors all come from a human donor in good health.

The table lists this clone with a few counts. This sequence joins TRBV2 and TRBJ2-1, with a tentative D call TRBD2 (5 bases). Germline-derived CDR1 and CDR2 are SNHLY and FYNNEI. The CDR3 covers 13 residues. The V end lost 6 bases, the J end lost 10 bases, and 16 bases lay between the germline ends. The DNA for the CDR3 is TGTGCCAGCAGAAGAGAGCAAGGCGGGGAGCAGTTCTTC. Amino acid sequence: CASRREQGGEQFF.

V and J are TRBV18 and TRBJ2-7, with no clear D. Germline values: CDR1 KGHSH, CDR2 LQKENI. The length of the CDR3 is 13 residues. The germline V and J ends were trimmed by 2 bases and 5 bases, with 10 bases remaining between them. The CDR3 loop is CASSPGRPDEQYF. The CDR3 DNA reads as TGTGCCAGCTCACCAGGCAGGCCCGACGAGCAGTACTTC.

This clone was observed a handful of times. This chain joins TRBV4-2 and TRBJ1-3, with a tentative D call TRBD1 (5 bases). Deletions cut 3 bases from V and 2 bases from J, with 8 bases between. Germline V gives CDR1 LGHNA, CDR2 YNFKEQ. The CDR3 has 14 residues. In DNA, the CDR3 is TGTGCCAGCAGCCAGGGGCGCACTGGAAACACCATATATTTT. This sequence encodes CASSQGRTGNTIYF.

The genes are TRBV4-1 and TRBJ2-1, with TRBD2 matching 9 bases. This CDR3 contains 16 residues. CDR1 MGHRA and CDR2 YSYEKL come from the germline V gene. After removal of 0 bases from V and 5 bases from J, the junction contained 5 bases not matched to a gene. Here the CDR3 DNA reads TGCGCCAGCAGCCAAGATTCTGGACTAGCGAACAATGAGCAGTTCTTC. Translated, it gives CASSQDSGLANNEQFF.

The chain combines TRBV27 with TRBJ2-3; D is unresolved. Per the germline V gene, CDR1 is MNHEY and CDR2 is SMNVEV (reference sequence). CDR3 length: 15 residues. Trimming removed 2 bases at V and 0 bases at J, with 9 bases between. This chain's CDR3 is CASSLRSSSTDTQYF. The CDR3 region has the DNA TGTGCCAGCAGTTTACGCTCATCTAGCACAGATACGCAGTATTTT.

The chain is built from TRBV5-4 and TRBJ2-7; 9 nucleotides match TRBD1. Trimming removed 4 bases from V and 7 bases from J; junction bases left unmatched: 12. The CDR3 covers 15 residues. Germline CDR1 SGHNT, CDR2 YYREEE (reference sequence). The DNA of the CDR3 is TGTGCCAGCAGCCCGGGCGGGACAGGGAGCCGAGAGCAGTACTTC. Protein: CASSPGGTGSREQYF.

CDR3 sequence reads: CASSLGTPLGSNQPQHF. CDR3 DNA sequence: TGTGCCAGCAGCTTAGGGACTCCCCTTGGGAGCAATCAGCCCCAGCATTTT. The J gene is TRBJ1-5, the V gene TRBV7-9, with D unclear. From germline, CDR1 is SEHNR and CDR2 FQNEAQ (reference sequence). This CDR3 is built from 17 residues. The V end lost 1 base, the J end lost 1 base, and 14 bases lay between the germline ends.

The J gene is TRBJ1-5, the V gene TRBV10-2, with D possibly matching TRBD1 (5 bases). The CDR3 loop spans 14 amino acids. V was trimmed by 6 bases and J by 3 bases, leaving 12 bases between them. The germline gives CDR1 WSHSY, CDR2 SAAADI. The CDR3, as DNA: TGCGCCAGCAGGGGCGGGGGAACCAATCAGCCCCAGCATTTT. Protein product: CASRGGGTNQPQHF.

This sequence joins TRBV5-6 and TRBJ2-1; 8 positions match TRBD2. Per the germline V gene, CDR1 is SGHDT and CDR2 is YYEEEE. V lost 0 bases and J lost 8; bases outside the gene matches: 10. This CDR3 contains 16 residues. The CDR3 region is CASSLGTSSQGDEQFF. In DNA form, the CDR3 reads TGTGCCAGCAGCTTGGGGACTAGCTCACAAGGGGATGAGCAGTTCTTC.

The chain combines TRBV18 with TRBJ2-7; weak D call: TRBD2 (6 bases). V dropped 4 bases and J dropped 0 bases, with 10 bases sitting between them. The germline V gene has CDR1 KGHSH and CDR2 LQKENI. CDR3 length equals 14 residues. CDR3 DNA: TGTGCCAGCTCACTACGGGAGAGCTCCTACGAGCAGTACTTC. It codes for CASSLRESSYEQYF.

The chain is built from TRBV11-2 and TRBJ1-4, with TRBD1 as a possible D gene (5 bases). The CDR3 covers 17 residues. Looked up from germline, CDR1 is SGHAT and CDR2 is FQNNGV. The germline V and J ends were trimmed by 5 bases and 4 bases, with 20 bases remaining between them. This CDR3 is CASSLGGSYYNNEKLFF. The CDR3 bases are TGTGCCAGCAGCCTGGGGGGATCCTATTACAATAATGAAAAACTGTTTTTT.

The chain recombines TRBV15 with TRBJ2-2, with 7 bases that match TRBD2. The V gene's germline CDR1 is LNHNV and CDR2 YYDKDF (reference sequence). V shed 2 bases and J 5 bases; nucleotides not matched to a gene: 5. This CDR3 contains 15 residues. The CDR3 DNA reads as TGTGCCACCAGCAGAAAACCGGGACTAACCGGGGAGCTGTTTTTT. Its translation: CATSRKPGLTGELFF.

The rearrangement links TRBV5-1 to TRBJ2-5; D is uncertain. Germline V lookup: CDR1 SGHRS, CDR2 YFSETQ. CDR3 length: 14 amino acids. V lost 3 bases and J lost 3, with 12 bases in between. The CDR3: CASSSRLEKETQYF. The CDR3 bases are TGCGCCAGCAGCTCCAGACTGGAAAAAGAGACCCAGTACTTC.

This clone was observed a handful of times. This chain joins TRBV7-2 and TRBJ1-5; 7 bases are shared with TRBD1. Germline values: CDR1 SGHTA, CDR2 FQGNSA. There are 13 residues in the CDR3. V lost 4 bases and J lost 5; bases outside the gene matches: 2. CDR3: CASSSTGDQPQHF. The CDR3, as DNA: TGTGCCAGCAGCTCAACAGGGGATCAGCCCCAGCATTTT. Drawing the rest from reference TRBV7-2 and TRBJ1-5, the complete variable domain is GAGVSQSPSNKVTEKGKDVELRCDPISGHTALYWYRQSLGQGLEFLIYFQGNSAPDKSGLPSDRFSAERTGGSVSTLTIQRTQQEDSAVYLCASSSTGDQPQHFGDGTRLSIL.

This clone came up once. This chain joins TRBV10-3 and TRBJ2-5, with a tentative D call TRBD1 (5 bases). V lost 2 bases, J lost 4 bases, and 8 bases lay in between. There are 13 residues in the CDR3. Germline CDR1 and CDR2: ENHRY and SYGVKD. The DNA for the CDR3 is TGTGCCATCAGTGAGAGGGGTCGAGAGACCCAGTACTTC. Residues: CAISERGRETQYF.

The rearrangement uses TRBV18 and TRBJ2-1; no clear D. The CDR3 is made up of 11 amino acids. Looked up from germline, CDR1 is KGHSH and CDR2 is LQKENI. The germline V and J ends were trimmed by 3 bases and 8 bases, with 5 bases remaining between them. The CDR3 region is CASSPKDEQFF. Here the CDR3 DNA reads TGTGCCAGCTCACCGAAGGATGAGCAGTTCTTC. Drawing the rest from reference TRBV18 and TRBJ2-1, the complete variable domain is NAGVMQNPRHLVRRRGQEARLRCSPMKGHSHVYWYRQLPEEGLKFMVYLQKENIIDESGMPKERFSAEFPKEGPSILRIQQVVRGDSAAYFCASSPKDEQFFGPGTRLTVL.

This clone has more than one count but fewer than ten. The chain is built from TRBV28 and TRBJ2-2, with unresolved D. With 4 bases removed from V and 5 bases from J, the gap between germline ends came to 8 bases. The CDR3 totals 13 residues. Germline CDR1 is MDHEN and CDR2 is SYDVKM. DNA of the CDR3: TGTGCCAGCAGTTCTTTGGGGACCGGGGAGCTGTTTTTT. Protein sequence: CASSSLGTGELFF.

This clone was recorded a few times. The V call is TRBV6-5, the J call TRBJ1-2; 7 nucleotides agree with TRBD1. J lost 4 bases, V lost 7 bases, and 9 bases had no gene match. This CDR3 is 14 amino acids long. Per the germline V gene, CDR1 is MNHEY and CDR2 is SVGAGI. This CDR3 reads CASTRTGAGYGYTF. DNA for the CDR3: TGTGCCAGCACCAGAACAGGGGCAGGCTATGGCTACACCTTC.

This clone was seen more than once but under ten times. The gene calls are TRBV7-8 and TRBJ2-7, with D unclear. V gave up 2 bases and J gave up 6 bases, with 8 bases separating them. Germline V gives CDR1 SGHVS, CDR2 FQNEAQ. The CDR3 is 12 amino acids. In nucleotides, the CDR3 is TGTGCCAGCAGCTTATCAGCTCTCGAGCAGTACTTC. This sequence encodes CASSLSALEQYF.

The CDR3 DNA reads TGTGCCAGTGTGGGCCCTACCTACGAGCAGTACTTC. Residues: CASVGPTYEQYF. V usage is TRBV19 and J usage is TRBJ2-7; the D is unclear. Germline CDR1 reads LNHDA; CDR2 reads SQIVND (reference sequence). The CDR3 sequence is 12 residues long. V shed 8 bases and J shed 2 bases, with 10 bases lying between them. The complete variable domain, with remaining parts taken from reference TRBV19 and TRBJ2-7, reads DGGITQSPKYLFRKEGQNVTLSCEQNLNHDAMYWYRQDPGQGLRLIYYSQIVNDFQKGDIAEGYSVSREKKESFPLTVTSAQKNPTAFYLCASVGPTYEQYFGPGTRLTVT.

This clone has a handful of counts. The genes are TRBV19 and TRBJ2-3; possibly TRBD1 for D (6 bases). There are 13 residues in the CDR3. CDR1 is LNHDA, CDR2 SQIVND, per germline (reference sequence). The germline V and J ends were trimmed by 8 bases and 2 bases, with 11 bases remaining between them. CDR3 nucleotide sequence: TGTGCCAGTCAACAGGGTGACACAGATACGCAGTATTTT. Translation gives CASQQGDTDTQYF. Full variable domain (outside the CDR3, taken from reference TRBV19 and TRBJ2-3): DGGITQSPKYLFRKEGQNVTLSCEQNLNHDAMYWYRQDPGQGLRLIYYSQIVNDFQKGDIAEGYSVSREKKESFPLTVTSAQKNPTAFYLCASQQGDTDTQYFGPGTRLTVL.

V gene TRBV5-4 combines with J gene TRBJ2-2; TRBD2 agrees at 12 bases. CDR1 and CDR2 (germline): SGHNT, YYREEE (reference sequence). V lost 4 bases, J lost 6 bases, and 10 bases stayed unmatched. CDR3 length: 17 amino acids. Written as DNA, the CDR3 is TGTGCCAGCAGCCCCGGGACTAGCGGGCGTCGACCCGGGGAGCTGTTTTTT. It encodes CASSPGTSGRRPGELFF.

There are a few counts of this clone. This chain connects TRBV6-1 to TRBJ2-3, with no clear D. CDR3 size: 10 residues. V lost 8 bases and J 2 bases, leaving 2 bases between the germline ends. Germline V gives CDR1 MNHNS, CDR2 SASEGT. Here the CDR3 reads CASFTDTQYF. The CDR3 nucleotides read TGTGCCAGCTTCACAGATACGCAGTATTTT.

The V and J genes are TRBV11-2 and TRBJ2-4, with D possibly TRBD2 on 5 matching bases. The CDR3 sequence is 12 residues long. Germline-derived CDR1 and CDR2 are SGHAT and FQNNGV. V was shortened by 1 base and J by 15 bases, with 13 bases between the two germline ends. For the CDR3, the DNA is TGTGCCAGCAGCTTAGTATTCCGGGAATTGTACTTC. This gives the protein CASSLVFRELYF. The entire variable domain, with the rest obtained from reference TRBV11-2 and TRBJ2-4, is as follows: EAGVAQSPRYKIIEKRQSVAFWCNPISGHATLYWYQQILGQGPKLLIQFQNNGVVDDSQLPKDRFSAERLKGVDSTLKIQPAKLEDSAVYLCASSLVFRELYFGAGTRLSVL.

This clone was seen a handful of times. This rearrangement joins TRBV28 to TRBJ1-1; D not certain. The germline CDR1 and CDR2 sequences are MDHEN and SYDVKM. The CDR3 is 12 amino acids. Trimming cost V 5 bases and J 5 bases, with 9 bases left between them. The CDR3: CASSEVWTEAFF. CDR3 coding DNA: TGTGCCAGCAGTGAGGTTTGGACTGAAGCTTTCTTT.

The rearrangement links TRBV19 to TRBJ1-2, with D unclear. The CDR3 loop spans 12 amino acids. Trimming pared 10 bases from V and 4 bases from J, leaving 13 bases between. Germline loops: CDR1 LNHDA, CDR2 SQIVND (reference sequence). In nucleotides, the CDR3 is TGTGCCACTAAGGAGGGCACCTATGGCTACACCTTC. Its protein product is CATKEGTYGYTF.

This clone was seen a few times. CDR3 DNA sequence: TGTGCCAGCAGTCCCACGGGGGCCCTCTATGGCTACACCTTC. Protein: CASSPTGALYGYTF. V and J are TRBV7-9 and TRBJ1-2; a possible D gene is TRBD1 (6 bases). Looked up from germline, CDR1 is SEHNR and CDR2 is FQNEAQ (reference sequence). V was trimmed by 6 bases and J by 4 bases, leaving 15 bases between them. The CDR3 consists of 14 residues.

The chain couples TRBV7-3 to TRBJ2-1; the match to TRBD2 covers 14 bases. V was clipped by 5 bases and J by 9 bases; unmatched bases: 6. Germline V gene data show CDR1 as SGHTA and CDR2 as FQGTGA. This CDR3 comprises 15 residues. CDR3 in DNA: TGTGCCAGCAGCCCGGGACTAGCGGGAGTCCGTGAGCAGTTCTTC. Its protein product is CASSPGLAGVREQFF.

The chain recombines TRBV4-3 with TRBJ1-4; a possible D gene is TRBD1 (6 bases). CDR1 is LGHNA, CDR2 YSLEER, per germline. Trimming removed 4 bases from V and 5 bases from J, with 17 bases in between. The CDR3 runs 16 residues. In nucleotides, the CDR3 is TGCGCCAGCAGCCGTCCTCCGACAGGCGGAAATGAAAAACTGTTTTTT. Translating gives CASSRPPTGGNEKLFF.

The J gene is TRBJ1-5, the V gene TRBV23-1; D is undetermined. TRBV23-1 qualifies as an ORF whose function is uncertain. Deletions cut 3 bases from V and 2 bases from J, with 17 bases between. CDR3 length: 17 residues. As DNA, the CDR3 is TGCGCCAGCAGTCAGTTCCGCGGCGCGGGTGGCAATCAGCCCCAGCATTTT. The encoded protein is CASSQFRGAGGNQPQHF.

The V gene is TRBV9, the J gene TRBJ2-3; D is ambiguous. This CDR3 is built from 11 residues. The V end was cut by 4 bases, the J end by 6 bases, with 6 bases between. Germline V lookup: CDR1 SGDLS, CDR2 YYNGEE. CDR3 sequence (DNA): TGTGCCAGCAGCCTAAGGGATACGCAGTATTTT. Translated: CASSLRDTQYF.

J is TRBJ1-1 and V is TRBV28; 7 positions agree with TRBD1. V gave up 5 bases and J gave up 5 bases; unmatched junction bases: 8. CDR1 and CDR2 from the germline V gene are MDHEN and SYDVKM. This CDR3 is 14 amino acids long. The chain's CDR3 is CASSAHTGDTEAFF. The CDR3, as DNA: TGTGCCAGCAGTGCCCATACAGGGGATACTGAAGCTTTCTTT. Together with reference TRBV28 and TRBJ1-1, the CDR3 gives the full variable domain: DVKVTQSSRYLVKRTGEKVFLECVQDMDHENMFWYRQDPGLGLRLIYFSYDVKMKEKGDIPEGYSVSREKKERFSLILESASTNQTSMYLCASSAHTGDTEAFFGQGTRLTVV.